Each of the 5 T cell receptor beta chains below was sequenced from the same sample in a study of blood T cell repertoires in COVID-19. Generated by immunoSEQ multiplex PCR, the TCRdb table keeps only in-frame clones and is missing some. There are about 250,000 clones in the sample; 85% to 90% occur only once, and 3% to 4% lies in the top ten. The sample comprised PBMCs or T cells enriched from blood (not recorded which). The receptors derive from a woman aged 25-40 years with acute COVID-19.

The rearrangement joins TRBV9 to TRBJ1-6; D possibly corresponds to TRBD1 (5 bases). The CDR3 consists of 14 residues. Germline V lookup: CDR1 SGDLS, CDR2 YYNGEE. V was trimmed by 1 base and J by 9 bases, leaving 11 bases between them. The CDR3 region has the DNA TGTGCCAGCAGCGTACAGGGATCACCTTCACCCCTCCACTTT. Its translation: CASSVQGSPSPLHF.

The V and J genes are TRBV29-1 and TRBJ1-1; 8 bases match TRBD1. With 3 bases clipped from V and 2 bases from J, the junction kept 8 bases outside the gene matches. CDR1 is SQVTM and CDR2 is ANQGSEA in the germline V gene. This CDR3 contains 15 residues. The CDR3 loop is CSVETGVTLNTEAFF. CDR3 DNA: TGCAGCGTTGAGACAGGGGTAACGCTAAACACTGAAGCTTTCTTT.

V gene TRBV30 combines with J gene TRBJ1-5, with D possibly matching TRBD1 (6 bases). V lost 5 bases and J lost 6, with 17 bases in between. Germline V gene lookup returns CDR1 GTSNPN and CDR2 SVGIG (reference sequence). The CDR3 extends over 14 amino acids. CDR3 amino acids: CAWGRVGAGQPQHF. The CDR3 coding sequence is TGTGCCTGGGGGAGGGTGGGGGCTGGTCAGCCCCAGCATTTT.

V is TRBV4-2 and J is TRBJ1-5; possible D gene TRBD1, 5 bases. Germline CDR1 reads LGHNA; CDR2 reads YNFKEQ. The CDR3 loop spans 18 amino acids. V was shortened by 1 base and J by 7 bases, with 23 bases between the two germline ends. The CDR3 reads CASSQVRQNGGNRQPQHF. The CDR3 region has the DNA TGTGCCAGCAGCCAAGTGAGACAGAACGGGGGGAATCGCCAGCCCCAGCATTTT.

This sequence joins TRBV10-3 and TRBJ1-5; D perhaps matches TRBD1 (5 bases). Trimming shortened V by 6 bases and J by 4 bases, and 10 bases separated the two germline ends. The CDR3 contains 13 residues. CDR1 and CDR2 from the germline V gene are ENHRY and SYGVKD. CDR3 nucleotides: TGTGCCATCAGGGCGGGACCTAATCAGCCCCAGCATTTT. Translating gives CAIRAGPNQPQHF.